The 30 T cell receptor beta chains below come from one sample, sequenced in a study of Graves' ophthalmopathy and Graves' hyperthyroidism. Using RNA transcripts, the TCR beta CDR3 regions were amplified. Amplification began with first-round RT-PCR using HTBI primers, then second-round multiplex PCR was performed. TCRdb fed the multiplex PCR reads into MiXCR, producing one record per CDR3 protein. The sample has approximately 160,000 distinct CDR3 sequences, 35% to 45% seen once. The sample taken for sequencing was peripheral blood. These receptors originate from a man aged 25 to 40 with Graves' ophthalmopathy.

For the CDR3, the DNA is TGCAGCGTTGGCGAAGGACAGGGGAGGGGAGAGACCCAGTACTTC. This codes for CSVGEGQGRGETQYF. The chain has TRBV29-1 and TRBJ2-5, with 9 positions matching TRBD1. The CDR3 runs to 15 residues. Unmatched junction bases numbered 10, after V lost 4 bases and J lost 4 bases. CDR1 SQVTM and CDR2 ANQGSEA come from the germline V gene.

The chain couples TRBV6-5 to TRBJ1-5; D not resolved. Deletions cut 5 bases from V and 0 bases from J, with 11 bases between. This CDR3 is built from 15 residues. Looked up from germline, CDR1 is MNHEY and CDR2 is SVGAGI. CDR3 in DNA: TGTGCCAGCAGTACTAGGACGGATAGCAATCAGCCCCAGCATTTT. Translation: CASSTRTDSNQPQHF.

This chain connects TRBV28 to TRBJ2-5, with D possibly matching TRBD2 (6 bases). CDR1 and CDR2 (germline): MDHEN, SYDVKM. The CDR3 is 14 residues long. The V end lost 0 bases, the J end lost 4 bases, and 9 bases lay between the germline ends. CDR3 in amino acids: CASSLWPEGETQYF. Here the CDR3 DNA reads TGTGCCAGCAGTTTATGGCCGGAGGGAGAGACCCAGTACTTC. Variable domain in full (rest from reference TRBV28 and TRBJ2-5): DVKVTQSSRYLVKRTGEKVFLECVQDMDHENMFWYRQDPGLGLRLIYFSYDVKMKEKGDIPEGYSVSREKKERFSLILESASTNQTSMYLCASSLWPEGETQYFGPGTRLLVL.

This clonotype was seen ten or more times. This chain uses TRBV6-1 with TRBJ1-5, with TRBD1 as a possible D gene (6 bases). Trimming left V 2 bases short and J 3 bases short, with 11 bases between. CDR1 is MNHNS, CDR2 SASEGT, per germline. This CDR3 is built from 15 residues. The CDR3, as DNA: TGTGCCAGCAGTGAACAACAGGGTACCAATCAGCCCCAGCATTTT. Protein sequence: CASSEQQGTNQPQHF.

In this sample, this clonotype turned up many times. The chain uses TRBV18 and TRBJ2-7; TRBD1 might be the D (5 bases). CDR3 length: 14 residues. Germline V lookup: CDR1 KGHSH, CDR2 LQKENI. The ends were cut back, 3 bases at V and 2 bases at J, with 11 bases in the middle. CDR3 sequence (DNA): TGTGCCAGCTCACCGGAGACAGCCACCTACGAGCAGTACTTC. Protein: CASSPETATYEQYF.

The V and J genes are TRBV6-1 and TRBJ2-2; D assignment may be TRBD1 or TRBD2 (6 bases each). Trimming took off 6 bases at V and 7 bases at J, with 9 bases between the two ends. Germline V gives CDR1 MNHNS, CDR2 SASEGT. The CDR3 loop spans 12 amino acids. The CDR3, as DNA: TGTGCCAGCAGAGGGGGGATCGGGGAGCTGTTTTTT. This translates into CASRGGIGELFF.

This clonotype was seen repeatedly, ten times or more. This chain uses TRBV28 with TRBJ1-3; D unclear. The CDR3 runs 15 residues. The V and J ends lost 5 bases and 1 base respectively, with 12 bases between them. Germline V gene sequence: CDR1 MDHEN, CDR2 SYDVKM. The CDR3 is CASSPFGSSGNTIYF. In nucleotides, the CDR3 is TGTGCCAGCAGTCCTTTCGGGAGTTCTGGAAACACCATATATTTT.

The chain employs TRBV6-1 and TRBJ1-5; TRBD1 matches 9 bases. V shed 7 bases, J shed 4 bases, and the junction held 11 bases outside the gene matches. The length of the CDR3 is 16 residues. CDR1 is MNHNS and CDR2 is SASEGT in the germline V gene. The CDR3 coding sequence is TGTGCCAGCATTCCAAGTCCCGGGACAGGGAATCAGCCCCAGCATTTT. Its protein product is CASIPSPGTGNQPQHF.

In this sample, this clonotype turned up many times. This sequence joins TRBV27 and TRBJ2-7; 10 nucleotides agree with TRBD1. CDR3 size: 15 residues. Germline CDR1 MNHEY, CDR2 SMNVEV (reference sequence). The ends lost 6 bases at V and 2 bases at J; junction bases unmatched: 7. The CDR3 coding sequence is TGTGCCAGCAGCTTTGGGACAGGGGTTACCTACGAGCAGTACTTC. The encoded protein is CASSFGTGVTYEQYF.

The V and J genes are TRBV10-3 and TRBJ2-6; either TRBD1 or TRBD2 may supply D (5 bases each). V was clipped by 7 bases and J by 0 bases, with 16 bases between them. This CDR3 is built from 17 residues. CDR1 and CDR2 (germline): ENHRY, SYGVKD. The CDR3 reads CAIKSRDLYSGANVLTF. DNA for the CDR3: TGTGCCATCAAGTCCAGGGACCTTTACTCTGGGGCCAACGTCCTGACTTTC.

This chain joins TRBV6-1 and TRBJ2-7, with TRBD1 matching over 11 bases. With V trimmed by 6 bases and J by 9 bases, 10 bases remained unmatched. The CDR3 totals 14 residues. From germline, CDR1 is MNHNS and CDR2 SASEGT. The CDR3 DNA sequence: TGTGCCAGCAGCTCCGGGACAGGGGGATTGGGGCAGTACTTC. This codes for CASSSGTGGLGQYF.

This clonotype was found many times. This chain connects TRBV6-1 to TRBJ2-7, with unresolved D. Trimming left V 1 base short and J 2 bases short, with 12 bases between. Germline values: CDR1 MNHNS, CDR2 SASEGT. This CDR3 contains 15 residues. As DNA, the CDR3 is TGTGCCAGCAGTGAAGGCCGAGGTGGCCCCTACGAGCAGTACTTC. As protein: CASSEGRGGPYEQYF.

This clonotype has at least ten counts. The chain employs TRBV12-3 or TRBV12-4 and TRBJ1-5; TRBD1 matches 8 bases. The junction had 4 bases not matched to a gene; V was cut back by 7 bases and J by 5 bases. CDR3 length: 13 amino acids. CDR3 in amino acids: CASTLQGDQPQHF. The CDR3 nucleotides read TGTGCCAGCACTCTACAGGGGGATCAGCCCCAGCATTTT.

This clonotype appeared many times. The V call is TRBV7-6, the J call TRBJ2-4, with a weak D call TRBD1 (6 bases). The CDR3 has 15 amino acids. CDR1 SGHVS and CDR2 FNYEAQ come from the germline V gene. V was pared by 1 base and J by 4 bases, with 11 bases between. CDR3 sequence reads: CASSLVAGQKNIQYF. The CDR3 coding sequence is TGTGCCAGCAGCTTAGTGGCTGGACAGAAAAACATTCAGTACTTC.

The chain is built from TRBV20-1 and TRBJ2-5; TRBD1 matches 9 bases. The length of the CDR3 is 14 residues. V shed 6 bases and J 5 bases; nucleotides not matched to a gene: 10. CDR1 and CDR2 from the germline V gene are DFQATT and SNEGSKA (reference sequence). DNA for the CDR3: TGCAGTGCGTACGTCACAGGGGGCCAGGAGACCCAGTACTTC. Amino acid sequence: CSAYVTGGQETQYF.

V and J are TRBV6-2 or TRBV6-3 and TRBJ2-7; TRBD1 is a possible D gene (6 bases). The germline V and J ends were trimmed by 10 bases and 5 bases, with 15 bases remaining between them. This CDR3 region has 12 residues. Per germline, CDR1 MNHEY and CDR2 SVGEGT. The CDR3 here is CATRQAGNEQYF. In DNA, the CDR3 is TGTGCCACTCGACAGGCGGGCAACGAGCAGTACTTC.

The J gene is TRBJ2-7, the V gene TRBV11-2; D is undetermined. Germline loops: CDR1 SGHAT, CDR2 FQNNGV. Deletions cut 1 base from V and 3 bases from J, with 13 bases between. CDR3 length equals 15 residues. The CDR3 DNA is TGTGCCAGCAGCTTAGTTCTTTCCAGGAACTACGAGCAGTACTTC. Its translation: CASSLVLSRNYEQYF.

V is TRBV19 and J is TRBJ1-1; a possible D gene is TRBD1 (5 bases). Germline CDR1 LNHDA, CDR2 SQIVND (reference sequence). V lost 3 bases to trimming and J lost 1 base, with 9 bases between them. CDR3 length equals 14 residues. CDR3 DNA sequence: TGTGCCAGTAGTATTGGAGGACAGAACACTGAAGCTTTCTTT. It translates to CASSIGGQNTEAFF.

CDR3 loop: CASSIGTSPVTDTQYF. For the CDR3, the DNA is TGTGCCAGCAGTATCGGGACCAGCCCCGTCACAGATACGCAGTATTTT. V is TRBV28 and J is TRBJ2-3; either TRBD1 or TRBD2 may supply D (5 bases each). V was cut by 5 bases and J by 2 bases, with 17 bases left in between. This CDR3 is 16 amino acids long. Germline V CDR1 and CDR2: MDHEN, SYDVKM.

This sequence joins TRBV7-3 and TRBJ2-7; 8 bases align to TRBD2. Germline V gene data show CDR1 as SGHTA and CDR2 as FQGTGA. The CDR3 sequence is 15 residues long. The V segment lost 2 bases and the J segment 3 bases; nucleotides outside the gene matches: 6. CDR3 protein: CASSLFGSGSYEQYF. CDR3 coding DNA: TGTGCCAGCAGCTTATTCGGCAGCGGGAGCTACGAGCAGTACTTC.

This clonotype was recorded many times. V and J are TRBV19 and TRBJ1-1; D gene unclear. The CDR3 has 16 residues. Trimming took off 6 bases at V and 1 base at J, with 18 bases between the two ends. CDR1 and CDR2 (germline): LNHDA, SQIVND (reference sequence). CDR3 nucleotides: TGTGCCAGTAGGTTACGGGCCAGCCGGGAGAACACTGAAGCTTTCTTT. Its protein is CASRLRASRENTEAFF. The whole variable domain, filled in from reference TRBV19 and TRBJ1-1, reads DGGITQSPKYLFRKEGQNVTLSCEQNLNHDAMYWYRQDPGQGLRLIYYSQIVNDFQKGDIAEGYSVSREKKESFPLTVTSAQKNPTAFYLCASRLRASRENTEAFFGQGTRLTVV.

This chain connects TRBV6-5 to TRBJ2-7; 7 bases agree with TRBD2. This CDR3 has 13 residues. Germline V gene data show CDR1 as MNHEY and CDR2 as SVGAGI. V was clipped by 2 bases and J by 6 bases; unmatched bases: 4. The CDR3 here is CASSYGGSGEQYF. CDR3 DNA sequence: TGTGCCAGCAGTTACGGCGGGAGCGGCGAGCAGTACTTC.

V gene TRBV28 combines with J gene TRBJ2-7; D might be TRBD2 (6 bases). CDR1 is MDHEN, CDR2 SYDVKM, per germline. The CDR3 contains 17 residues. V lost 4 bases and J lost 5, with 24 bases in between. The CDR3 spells CASSYTPTRGLRDEQYF. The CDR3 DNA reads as TGTGCCAGCAGTTACACCCCTACCCGCGGACTACGCGACGAGCAGTACTTC.

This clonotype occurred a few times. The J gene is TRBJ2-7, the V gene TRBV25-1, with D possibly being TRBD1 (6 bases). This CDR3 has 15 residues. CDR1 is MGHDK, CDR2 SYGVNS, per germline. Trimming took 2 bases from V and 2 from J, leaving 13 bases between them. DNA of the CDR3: TGTGCCAGCAGTGAAGAGGGGGTACTCACCTACGAGCAGTACTTC. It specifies CASSEEGVLTYEQYF.

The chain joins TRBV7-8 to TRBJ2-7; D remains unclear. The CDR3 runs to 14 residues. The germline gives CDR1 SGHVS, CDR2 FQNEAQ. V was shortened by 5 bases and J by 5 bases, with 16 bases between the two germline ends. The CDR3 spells CASSAARFVHEQYF. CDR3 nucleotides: TGTGCCAGCAGCGCAGCCCGTTTTGTACACGAGCAGTACTTC.

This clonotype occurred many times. For the CDR3, the DNA is TGTGCCTGGAGTCCGGACAGGGGAGGGGGTCAGCCCCAGCATTTT. Protein sequence: CAWSPDRGGGQPQHF. The chain carries TRBV30 and TRBJ1-5; TRBD1 matches at 9 bases. The CDR3 length is 15 residues. Trimming at V came to 2 bases and at J to 6 bases, leaving 8 bases not matched to a gene. Germline loops: CDR1 GTSNPN, CDR2 SVGIG (reference sequence).

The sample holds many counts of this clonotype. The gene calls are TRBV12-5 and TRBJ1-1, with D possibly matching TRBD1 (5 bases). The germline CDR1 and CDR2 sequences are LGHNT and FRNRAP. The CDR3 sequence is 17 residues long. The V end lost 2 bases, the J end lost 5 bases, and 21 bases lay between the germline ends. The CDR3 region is CASGLPPDDSYRTEAFF. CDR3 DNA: TGTGCTAGTGGTTTGCCTCCAGATGACAGTTATAGGACTGAAGCTTTCTTT.

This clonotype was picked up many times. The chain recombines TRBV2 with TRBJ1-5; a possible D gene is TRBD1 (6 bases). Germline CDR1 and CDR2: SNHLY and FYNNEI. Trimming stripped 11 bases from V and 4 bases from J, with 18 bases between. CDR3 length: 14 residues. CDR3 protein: CASRGGQPNQPQHF. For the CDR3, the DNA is TGTGCCTCAAGAGGCGGACAGCCTAATCAGCCCCAGCATTTT.

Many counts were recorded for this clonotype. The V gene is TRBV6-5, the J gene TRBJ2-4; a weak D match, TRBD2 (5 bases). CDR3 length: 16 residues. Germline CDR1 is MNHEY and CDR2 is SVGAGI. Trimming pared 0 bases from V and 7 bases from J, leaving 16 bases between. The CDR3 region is CASSYSRVRDGNIQYF. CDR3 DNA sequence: TGTGCCAGCAGTTACTCGAGGGTGCGAGATGGGAACATTCAGTACTTC.

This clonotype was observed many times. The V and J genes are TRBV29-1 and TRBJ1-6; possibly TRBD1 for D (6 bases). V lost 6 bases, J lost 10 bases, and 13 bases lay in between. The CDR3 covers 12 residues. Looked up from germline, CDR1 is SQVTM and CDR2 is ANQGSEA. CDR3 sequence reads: CSVPHRESPLHF. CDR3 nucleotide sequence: TGCAGCGTCCCCCACAGGGAATCACCCCTCCACTTT.